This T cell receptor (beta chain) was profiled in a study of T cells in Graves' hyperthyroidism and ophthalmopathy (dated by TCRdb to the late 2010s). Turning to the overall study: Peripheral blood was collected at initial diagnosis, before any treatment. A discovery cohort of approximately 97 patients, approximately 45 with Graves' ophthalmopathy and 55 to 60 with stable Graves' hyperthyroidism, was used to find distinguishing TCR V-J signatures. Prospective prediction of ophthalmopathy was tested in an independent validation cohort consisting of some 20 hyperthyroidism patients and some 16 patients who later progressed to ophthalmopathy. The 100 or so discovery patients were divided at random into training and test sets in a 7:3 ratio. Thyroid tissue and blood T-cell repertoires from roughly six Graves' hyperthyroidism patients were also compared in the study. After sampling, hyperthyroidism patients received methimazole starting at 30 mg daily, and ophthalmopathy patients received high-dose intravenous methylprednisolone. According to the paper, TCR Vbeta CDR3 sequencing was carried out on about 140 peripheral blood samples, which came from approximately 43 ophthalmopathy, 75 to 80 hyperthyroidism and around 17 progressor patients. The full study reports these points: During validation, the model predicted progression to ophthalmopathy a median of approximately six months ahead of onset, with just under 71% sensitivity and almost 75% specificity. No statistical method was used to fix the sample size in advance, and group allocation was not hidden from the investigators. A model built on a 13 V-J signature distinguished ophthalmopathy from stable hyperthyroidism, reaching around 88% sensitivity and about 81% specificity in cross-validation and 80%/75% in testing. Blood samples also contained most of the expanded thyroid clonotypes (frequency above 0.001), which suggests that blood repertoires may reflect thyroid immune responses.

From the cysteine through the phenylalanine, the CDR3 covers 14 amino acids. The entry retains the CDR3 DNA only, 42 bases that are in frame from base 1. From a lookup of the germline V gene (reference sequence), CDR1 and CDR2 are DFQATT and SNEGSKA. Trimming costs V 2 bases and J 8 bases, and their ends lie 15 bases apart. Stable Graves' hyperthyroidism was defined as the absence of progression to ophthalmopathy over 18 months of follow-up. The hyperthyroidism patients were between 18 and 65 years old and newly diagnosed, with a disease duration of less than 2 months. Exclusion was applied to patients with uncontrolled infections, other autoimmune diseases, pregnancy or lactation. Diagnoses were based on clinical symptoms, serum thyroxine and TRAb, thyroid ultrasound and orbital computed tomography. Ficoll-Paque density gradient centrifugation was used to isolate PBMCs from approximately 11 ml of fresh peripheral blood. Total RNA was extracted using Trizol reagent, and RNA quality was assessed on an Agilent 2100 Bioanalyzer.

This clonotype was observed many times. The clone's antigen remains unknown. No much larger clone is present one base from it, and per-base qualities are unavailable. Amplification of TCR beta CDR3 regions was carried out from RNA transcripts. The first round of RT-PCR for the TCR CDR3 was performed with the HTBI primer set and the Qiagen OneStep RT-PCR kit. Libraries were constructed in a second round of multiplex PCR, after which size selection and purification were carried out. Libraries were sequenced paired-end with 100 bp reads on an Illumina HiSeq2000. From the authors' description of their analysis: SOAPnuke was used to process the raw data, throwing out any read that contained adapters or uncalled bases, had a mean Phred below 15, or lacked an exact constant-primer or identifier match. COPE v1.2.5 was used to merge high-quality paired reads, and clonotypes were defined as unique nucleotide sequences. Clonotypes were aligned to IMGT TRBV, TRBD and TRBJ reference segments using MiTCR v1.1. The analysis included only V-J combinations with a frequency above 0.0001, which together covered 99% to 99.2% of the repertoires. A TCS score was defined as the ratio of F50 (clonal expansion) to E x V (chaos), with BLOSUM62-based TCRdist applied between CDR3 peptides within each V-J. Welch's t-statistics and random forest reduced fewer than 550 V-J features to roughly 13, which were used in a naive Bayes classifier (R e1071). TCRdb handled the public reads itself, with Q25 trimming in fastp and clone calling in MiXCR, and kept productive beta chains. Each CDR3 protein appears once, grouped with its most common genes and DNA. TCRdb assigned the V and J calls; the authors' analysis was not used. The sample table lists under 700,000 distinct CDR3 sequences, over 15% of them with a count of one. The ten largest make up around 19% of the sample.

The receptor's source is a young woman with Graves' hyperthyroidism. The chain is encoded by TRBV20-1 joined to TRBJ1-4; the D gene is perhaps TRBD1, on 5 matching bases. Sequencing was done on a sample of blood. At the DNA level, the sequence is TGCAGTGCTAGATCCGGGGGAGGTCTAGAAAAACTGTTTTTT. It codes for CSARSGGGLEKLFF.